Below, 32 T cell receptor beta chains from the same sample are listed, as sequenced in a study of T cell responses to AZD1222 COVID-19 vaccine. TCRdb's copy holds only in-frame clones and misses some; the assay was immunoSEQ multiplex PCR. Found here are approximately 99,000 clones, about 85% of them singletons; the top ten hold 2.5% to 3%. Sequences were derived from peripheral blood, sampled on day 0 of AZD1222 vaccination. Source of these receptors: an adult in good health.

CDR3 protein: CASSTEGKGNEQFF. CDR3 in DNA: TGTGCCAGCAGTACGGAGGGCAAGGGGAATGAGCAGTTCTTC. The chain joins TRBV9 to TRBJ2-1; a weak D match, TRBD2 (6 bases). V was clipped by 5 bases and J by 7 bases, with 16 bases between them. Germline V gene lookup returns CDR1 SGDLS and CDR2 YYNGEE. The CDR3 contains 14 residues.

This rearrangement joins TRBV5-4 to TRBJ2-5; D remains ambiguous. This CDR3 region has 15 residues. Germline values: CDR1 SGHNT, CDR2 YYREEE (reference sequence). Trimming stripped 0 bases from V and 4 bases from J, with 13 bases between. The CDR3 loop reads CASSLGDGYRETQYF. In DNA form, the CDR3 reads TGTGCCAGCAGCTTGGGGGATGGGTACAGAGAGACCCAGTACTTC.

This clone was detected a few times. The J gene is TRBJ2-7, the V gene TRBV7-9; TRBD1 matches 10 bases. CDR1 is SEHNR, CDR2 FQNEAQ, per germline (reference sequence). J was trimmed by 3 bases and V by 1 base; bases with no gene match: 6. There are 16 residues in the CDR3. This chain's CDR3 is CASSLGTGGPYYEQYF. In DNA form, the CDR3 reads TGTGCCAGCAGCTTAGGGACAGGGGGACCCTACTACGAGCAGTACTTC.

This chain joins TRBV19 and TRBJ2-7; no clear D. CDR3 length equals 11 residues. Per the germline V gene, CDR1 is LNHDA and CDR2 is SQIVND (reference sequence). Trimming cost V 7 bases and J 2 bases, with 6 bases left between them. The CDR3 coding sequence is TGTGCCAGTACCGACACCTACGAGCAGTACGTC. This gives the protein CASTDTYEQYV.

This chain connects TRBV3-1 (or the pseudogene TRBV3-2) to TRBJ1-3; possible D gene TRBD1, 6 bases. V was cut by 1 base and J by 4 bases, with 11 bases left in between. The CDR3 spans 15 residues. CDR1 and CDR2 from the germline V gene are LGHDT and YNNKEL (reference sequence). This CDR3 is CASSQGAQGGNTIYF. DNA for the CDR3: TGTGCCAGCAGCCAAGGGGCCCAGGGGGGAAACACCATATATTTT.

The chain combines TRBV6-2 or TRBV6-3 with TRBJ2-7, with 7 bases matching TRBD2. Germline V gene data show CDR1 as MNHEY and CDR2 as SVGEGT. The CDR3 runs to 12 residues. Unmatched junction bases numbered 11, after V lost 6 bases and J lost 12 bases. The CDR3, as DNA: TGTGCCAGCAGCAACATCGGACTAGGGGTGTACGTC. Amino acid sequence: CASSNIGLGVYV.

CDR3 in DNA: TGTGCCAGCAGCGCCCCCGCCTGGACTAGCGGGAGGAATGAGCAGTTCTTC. This codes for CASSAPAWTSGRNEQFF. The V and J genes are TRBV9 and TRBJ2-1; 14 bases fit TRBD2. The junction had 9 bases not matched to a gene; V was cut back by 3 bases and J by 7 bases. The CDR3 has 17 amino acids. Germline V gene data show CDR1 as SGDLS and CDR2 as YYNGEE.

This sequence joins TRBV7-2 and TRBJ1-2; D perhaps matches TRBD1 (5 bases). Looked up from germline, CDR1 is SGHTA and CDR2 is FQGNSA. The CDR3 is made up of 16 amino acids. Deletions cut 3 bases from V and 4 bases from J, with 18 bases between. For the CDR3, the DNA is TGTGCCAGCAGCTTTGATACGGGACCGACTTTCTATGGCTACACCTTC. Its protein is CASSFDTGPTFYGYTF. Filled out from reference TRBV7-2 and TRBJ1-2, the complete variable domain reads GAGVSQSPSNKVTEKGKDVELRCDPISGHTALYWYRQSLGQGLEFLIYFQGNSAPDKSGLPSDRFSAERTGGSVSTLTIQRTQQEDSAVYLCASSFDTGPTFYGYTFGSGTRLTVV.

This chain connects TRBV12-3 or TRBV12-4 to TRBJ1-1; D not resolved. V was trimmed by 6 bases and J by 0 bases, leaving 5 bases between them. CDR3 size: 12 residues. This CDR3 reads CASSPMNTEAFF. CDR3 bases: TGTGCCAGCAGCCCCATGAACACTGAAGCTTTCTTT.

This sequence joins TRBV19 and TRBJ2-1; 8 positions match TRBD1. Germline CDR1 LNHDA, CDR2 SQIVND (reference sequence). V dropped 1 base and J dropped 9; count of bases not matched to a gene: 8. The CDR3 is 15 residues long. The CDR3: CASSIAQGGLAEQFF. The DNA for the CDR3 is TGTGCCAGTAGTATAGCACAGGGGGGATTAGCTGAGCAGTTCTTC.

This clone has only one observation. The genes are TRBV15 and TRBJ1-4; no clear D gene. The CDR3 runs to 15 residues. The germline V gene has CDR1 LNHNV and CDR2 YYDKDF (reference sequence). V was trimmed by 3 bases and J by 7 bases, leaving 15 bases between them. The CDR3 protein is CATSREPGGREKLFF. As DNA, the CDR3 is TGTGCCACCAGCAGGGAGCCGGGTGGTCGTGAAAAACTGTTTTTT.

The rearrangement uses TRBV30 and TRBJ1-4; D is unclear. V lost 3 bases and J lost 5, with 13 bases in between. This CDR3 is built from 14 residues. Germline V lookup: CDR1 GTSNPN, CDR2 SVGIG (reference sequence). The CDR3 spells CAWRSLSPNEKLFF. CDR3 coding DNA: TGTGCCTGGAGGTCCCTCTCTCCCAATGAAAAACTGTTTTTT.

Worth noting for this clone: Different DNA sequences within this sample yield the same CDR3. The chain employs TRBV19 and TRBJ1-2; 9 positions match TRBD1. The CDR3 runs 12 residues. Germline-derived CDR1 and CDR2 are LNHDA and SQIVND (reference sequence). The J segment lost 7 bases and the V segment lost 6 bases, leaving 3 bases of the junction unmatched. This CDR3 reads CASSLTGGGYTF. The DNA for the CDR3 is TGTGCCAGTAGCCTGACAGGGGGTGGCTACACCTTC.

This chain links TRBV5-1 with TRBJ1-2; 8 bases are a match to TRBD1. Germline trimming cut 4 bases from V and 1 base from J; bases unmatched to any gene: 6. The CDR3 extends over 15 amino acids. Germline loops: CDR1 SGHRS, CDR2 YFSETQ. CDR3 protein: CASSARTGYNYGYTF. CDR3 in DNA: TGCGCCAGCAGCGCCCGGACAGGGTATAACTATGGCTACACCTTC.

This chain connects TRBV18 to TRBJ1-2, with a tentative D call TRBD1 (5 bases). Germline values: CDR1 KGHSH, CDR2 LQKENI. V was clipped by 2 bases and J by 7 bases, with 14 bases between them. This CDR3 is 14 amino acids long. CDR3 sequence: CASSPEAGSGGYTF. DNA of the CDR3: TGTGCCAGCTCACCAGAGGCAGGGAGTGGTGGCTACACCTTC.

DNA of the CDR3: TGTGCCAGTAGTATAGTCCATAGCCACGGGGAGCTGTTTTTT. Translation gives CASSIVHSHGELFF. The chain is built from TRBV19 and TRBJ2-2; D call uncertain. CDR1 and CDR2 from the germline V gene are LNHDA and SQIVND (reference sequence). Between the trimmed V and J ends, which lost 1 base and 7 bases, there was a span of 10 bases. The CDR3 runs to 14 residues.

CDR3 DNA: TGTGCCAGCAGCGCGGACTCGAGCTCCTACAATGAGCAGTTCTTC. Protein: CASSADSSSYNEQFF. V and J are TRBV4-2 and TRBJ2-1, with a weak D call TRBD2 (5 bases). The CDR3 covers 15 residues. V lost 5 bases and J lost 0, with 11 bases in between. Germline V CDR1 and CDR2: LGHNA, YNFKEQ.

The CDR3 nucleotides read TGTGCCAGCAGTGATCCGGGGCAGTCCCCCTACAATGAGCAGTTCTTC. This translates into CASSDPGQSPYNEQFF. J is TRBJ2-1 and V is TRBV2; D tentatively reads TRBD1 or TRBD2 (5 bases each). Trimming left V 3 bases short and J 2 bases short, with 14 bases between. Germline values: CDR1 SNHLY, CDR2 FYNNEI. The CDR3 length is 16 residues.

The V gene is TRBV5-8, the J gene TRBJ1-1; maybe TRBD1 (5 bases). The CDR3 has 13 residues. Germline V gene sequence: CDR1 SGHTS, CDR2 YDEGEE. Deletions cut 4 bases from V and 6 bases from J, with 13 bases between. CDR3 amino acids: CASSPARAPEAFF. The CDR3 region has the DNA TGTGCCAGCAGCCCAGCCAGGGCCCCTGAAGCTTTCTTT.

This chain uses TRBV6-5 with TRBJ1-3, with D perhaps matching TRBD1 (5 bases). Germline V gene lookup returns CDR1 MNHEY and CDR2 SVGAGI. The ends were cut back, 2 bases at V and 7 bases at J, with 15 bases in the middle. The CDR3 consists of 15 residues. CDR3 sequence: CASSYAPGRANTIYF. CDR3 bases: TGTGCCAGCAGTTACGCCCCAGGCAGGGCCAACACCATATATTTT.

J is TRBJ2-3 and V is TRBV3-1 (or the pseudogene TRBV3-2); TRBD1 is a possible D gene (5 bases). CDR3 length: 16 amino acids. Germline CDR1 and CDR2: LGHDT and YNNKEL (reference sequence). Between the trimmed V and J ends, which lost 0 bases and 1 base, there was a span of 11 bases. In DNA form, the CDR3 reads TGTGCCAGCAGCCAAGATCAGGGTCTGGGCACAGATACGCAGTATTTT. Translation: CASSQDQGLGTDTQYF.

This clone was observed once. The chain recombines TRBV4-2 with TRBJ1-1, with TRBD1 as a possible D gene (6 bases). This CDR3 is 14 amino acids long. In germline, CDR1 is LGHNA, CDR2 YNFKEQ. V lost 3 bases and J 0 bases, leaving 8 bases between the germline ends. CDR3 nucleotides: TGTGCCAGCAGCCAGGACAGCCTGAACACTGAAGCTTTCTTT. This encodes CASSQDSLNTEAFF.

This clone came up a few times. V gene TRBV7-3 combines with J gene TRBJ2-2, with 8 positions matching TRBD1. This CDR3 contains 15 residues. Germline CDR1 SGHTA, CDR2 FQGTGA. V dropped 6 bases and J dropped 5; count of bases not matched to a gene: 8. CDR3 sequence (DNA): TGTGCCAGCAGTTTCGGGACAGGCTGGACCGGGGAGCTGTTTTTT. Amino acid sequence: CASSFGTGWTGELFF.

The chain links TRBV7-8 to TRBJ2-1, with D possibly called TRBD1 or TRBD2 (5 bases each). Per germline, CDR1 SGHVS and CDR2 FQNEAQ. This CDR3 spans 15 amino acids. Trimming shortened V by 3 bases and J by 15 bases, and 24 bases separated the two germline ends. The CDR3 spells CASSFEGGVGDRPFF. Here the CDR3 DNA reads TGTGCCAGCAGCTTCGAGGGCGGTGTTGGGGACCGGCCGTTCTTC.

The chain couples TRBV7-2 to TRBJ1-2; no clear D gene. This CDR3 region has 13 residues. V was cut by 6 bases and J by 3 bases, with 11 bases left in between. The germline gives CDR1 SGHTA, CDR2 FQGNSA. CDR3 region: CASRPDGDYGYTF. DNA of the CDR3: TGTGCCAGCAGACCCGATGGGGACTATGGCTACACCTTC.

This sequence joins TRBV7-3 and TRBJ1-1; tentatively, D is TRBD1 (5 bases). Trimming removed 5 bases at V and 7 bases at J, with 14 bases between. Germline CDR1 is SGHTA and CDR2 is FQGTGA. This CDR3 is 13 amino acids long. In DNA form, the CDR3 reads TGTGCCAGCAGCCTATGGGGCGGGGATGAAGCTTTCTTT. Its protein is CASSLWGGDEAFF.

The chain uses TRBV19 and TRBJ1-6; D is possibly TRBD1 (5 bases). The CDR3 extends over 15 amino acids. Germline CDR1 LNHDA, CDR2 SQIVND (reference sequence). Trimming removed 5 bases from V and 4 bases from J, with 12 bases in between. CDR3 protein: CASSGAGSYNSPLHF. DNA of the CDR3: TGTGCCAGTAGTGGGGCAGGAAGTTATAATTCACCCCTCCACTTT.

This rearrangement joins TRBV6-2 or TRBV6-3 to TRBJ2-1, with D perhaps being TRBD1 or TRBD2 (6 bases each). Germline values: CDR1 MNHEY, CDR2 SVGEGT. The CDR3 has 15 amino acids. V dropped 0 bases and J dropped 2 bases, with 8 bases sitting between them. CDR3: CASSYSEGAYNEQFF. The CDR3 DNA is TGTGCCAGCAGTTACTCGGAGGGGGCCTACAATGAGCAGTTCTTC.

CDR3 bases: TGTGCCAGCAGCAGGTTTCCGGGACAGGCGAATGAGCAGTTCTTC. Amino acids: CASSRFPGQANEQFF. The chain joins TRBV21-1 to TRBJ2-1; TRBD1 is the table's D call and was not checked against the DNA. TRBV21-1 constitutes a pseudogene. This CDR3 has 15 residues.

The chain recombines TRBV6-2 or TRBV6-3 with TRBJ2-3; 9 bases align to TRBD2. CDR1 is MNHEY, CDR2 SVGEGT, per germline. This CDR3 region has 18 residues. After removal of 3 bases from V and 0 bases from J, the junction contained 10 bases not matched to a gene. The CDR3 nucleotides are TGTGCCAGCAGTTATCGGCTAGCGGGGTATCATAGCACAGATACGCAGTATTTT. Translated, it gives CASSYRLAGYHSTDTQYF.

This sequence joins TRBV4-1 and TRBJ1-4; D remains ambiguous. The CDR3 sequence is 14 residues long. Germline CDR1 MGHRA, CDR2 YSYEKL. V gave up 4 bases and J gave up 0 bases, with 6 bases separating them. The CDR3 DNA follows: TGCGCCAGCAGCCCGGCCTCAACTAATGAAAAACTGTTTTTT. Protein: CASSPASTNEKLFF.

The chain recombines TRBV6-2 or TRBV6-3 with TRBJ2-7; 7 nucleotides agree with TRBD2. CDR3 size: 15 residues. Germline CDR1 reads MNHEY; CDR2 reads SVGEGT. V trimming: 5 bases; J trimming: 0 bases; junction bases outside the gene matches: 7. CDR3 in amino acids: CASSPEGGGSYEQYF. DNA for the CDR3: TGTGCCAGCAGTCCCGAGGGCGGGGGCTCCTACGAGCAGTACTTC.